The 5 T cell receptor beta chains listed next were all sequenced from one sample in a study of CD4+ T cells in melanoma (dated 2022 in TCRdb). The protocol used for the library was the immunoSEQ multiplex PCR assay. Entries here come from immuneACCESS through TCRdb and include only in-frame sequences with V and J called. Some clones fail to appear in such tables; in the studies checked, an unresolved V gene covers under half of the shortfall, and the cause of the remainder is unknown. Here the sample has more than 13,000 clones; 75% to 90% occur a single time. The ten largest clones take up roughly 6% of the sample. Material for sequencing was cells from a culture (not recorded whether cultured in vitro). These receptors were obtained from a human donor with melanoma.

This clone has just a few counts. The V gene is TRBV13, the J gene TRBJ2-7; D might be TRBD2 (5 bases). V was shortened by 3 bases and J by 4 bases, with 13 bases between the two germline ends. Looked up from germline, CDR1 is PRHDT and CDR2 is FYEKMQ (reference sequence). There are 14 residues in the CDR3. CDR3 sequence: CASSFRFGEYEQYF. As DNA, the CDR3 is TGTGCCAGCAGCTTCAGGTTCGGGGAATACGAGCAGTACTTC.

This sequence joins TRBV4-2 and TRBJ2-3; TRBD2 agrees at 12 bases. CDR3 size: 18 residues. CDR1 is LGHNA, CDR2 YNFKEQ, per germline. The V segment lost 0 bases and the J segment 3 bases; nucleotides outside the gene matches: 7. CDR3 loop: CASSQDPMGLAGTDTQYF. CDR3 nucleotide sequence: TGTGCCAGCAGCCAAGATCCTATGGGACTAGCGGGTACAGATACGCAGTATTTT.

This chain links TRBV5-1 with TRBJ1-2; weak D call: TRBD1 (5 bases). Germline CDR1 is SGHRS and CDR2 is YFSETQ. V lost 0 bases to trimming and J lost 4 bases, with 13 bases between them. This CDR3 is built from 15 residues. Written as DNA, the CDR3 is TGCGCCAGCAGCTTGGCCGGGGGGAGCGGCTATGGCTACACCTTC. Its protein is CASSLAGGSGYGYTF. The complete variable domain, with remaining parts taken from reference TRBV5-1 and TRBJ1-2, reads KAGVTQTPRYLIKTRGQQVTLSCSPISGHRSVSWYQQTPGQGLQFLFEYFSETQRNKGNFPGRFSGRQFSNSRSEMNVSTLELGDSALYLCASSLAGGSGYGYTFGSGTRLTVV.

The chain carries TRBV5-1 and TRBJ1-4; 8 nucleotides agree with TRBD1. Germline V gene sequence: CDR1 SGHRS, CDR2 YFSETQ. The CDR3 spans 17 residues. With 4 bases clipped from V and 7 bases from J, the junction kept 15 bases outside the gene matches. The DNA for the CDR3 is TGCGCCAGCAGCCCGGGGGACAGGACGACGGGGAGTGAAAAACTGTTTTTT. It specifies CASSPGDRTTGSEKLFF.

The chain employs TRBV4-1 and TRBJ2-3; D not resolved. Trimming cost V 1 base and J 6 bases, with 20 bases left between them. Germline-derived CDR1 and CDR2 are MGHRA and YSYEKL. This CDR3 region has 17 residues. The CDR3 sequence: CASSQGDLLSTADTQYF. The CDR3 DNA follows: TGCGCCAGCAGCCAAGGCGATTTACTATCAACGGCGGATACGCAGTATTTT.